These 31 T cell receptor beta chains came from one sample sequenced in a study of blood T cell repertoires in COVID-19. Profiled with immunoSEQ multiplex PCR; TCRdb holds only in-frame clones, not every one. Of around 68,000 clones listed, about 86% are singletons. The sequenced sample consisted of peripheral blood. Every receptor here comes from a man aged 40-55 years with COVID-19, enrolled during active disease.

V and J are TRBV11-3 and TRBJ2-2, with D maybe TRBD1 (5 bases). Germline CDR1 SGHNT, CDR2 YENEEA. V dropped 5 bases and J dropped 5 bases, with 15 bases sitting between them. CDR3 length: 15 residues. CDR3: CASSPSPAGTGELFF. CDR3 DNA sequence: TGTGCCAGCAGCCCCTCCCCGGCAGGGACCGGGGAGCTGTTTTTT. The complete variable domain, with remaining parts taken from reference TRBV11-3 and TRBJ2-2, reads EAGVVQSPRYKIIEKKQPVAFWCNPISGHNTLYWYLQNLGQGPELLIRYENEEAVDDSQLPKDRFSAERLKGVDSTLKIQPAELGDSAVYLCASSPSPAGTGELFFGEGSRLTVL.

This sequence joins TRBV21-1 and TRBJ2-7; no check of the table's D call, TRBD1, against the DNA was made. TRBV21-1 is a listed pseudogene. The CDR3 length is 17 residues. The CDR3 sequence is CASSKEVERQGPYEQYF. The CDR3 region has the DNA TGTGCCAGCAGCAAAGAAGTTGAGAGACAGGGACCCTACGAGCAGTACTTC.

The chain recombines TRBV2 with TRBJ1-2, with TRBD1 identical over 8 bases. This CDR3 spans 14 amino acids. Trimming took 6 bases from V and 3 from J; bases not matched to a gene: 6. CDR1 and CDR2 from the germline V gene are SNHLY and FYNNEI. The CDR3 nucleotides read TGTGCCAGCAGGAGCCAACAGGGGGACTATGGCTACACCTTC. It encodes CASRSQQGDYGYTF.

This sequence joins TRBV6-5 and TRBJ1-4; the D gene is possibly TRBD1 (6 bases). Trimming left V 6 bases short and J 7 bases short, with 18 bases between. The CDR3 is 15 residues long. Germline CDR1 is MNHEY and CDR2 is SVGAGI. The CDR3 protein is CASSPGQSIGEKLFF. The CDR3 nucleotides are TGTGCCAGCAGCCCCGGACAGTCCATCGGTGAAAAACTGTTTTTT.

This chain connects TRBV5-1 to TRBJ2-2; the match to TRBD2 covers 8 bases. The CDR3 extends over 16 amino acids. The germline V gene encodes CDR1 SGHRS and CDR2 YFSETQ. The V segment lost 5 bases and the J segment 1 base; nucleotides outside the gene matches: 7. The CDR3 here is CASRGGSGGNTGELFF. The DNA for the CDR3 is TGCGCCAGCAGAGGAGGGAGCGGGGGGAACACCGGGGAGCTGTTTTTT.

The V call is TRBV9, the J call TRBJ1-1, with no clear D. The germline V and J ends were trimmed by 1 base and 0 bases, with 4 bases remaining between them. This CDR3 is built from 13 residues. Germline CDR1 and CDR2: SGDLS and YYNGEE. Here the CDR3 reads CASSVNLNTEAFF. The DNA for the CDR3 is TGTGCCAGCAGCGTAAACTTGAACACTGAAGCTTTCTTT.

This chain uses TRBV30 with TRBJ2-3; the D gene is possibly TRBD2 (7 bases). The CDR3 spans 13 residues. Germline V lookup: CDR1 GTSNPN, CDR2 SVGIG (reference sequence). Trimming removed 4 bases at V and 7 bases at J, with 15 bases between. The CDR3 protein is CAWKLGGANTQYF. The CDR3 coding sequence is TGTGCCTGGAAGTTAGGGGGGGCAAATACGCAGTATTTT. The variable domain in full, completed from reference TRBV30 and TRBJ2-3, reads SQTIHQWPATLVQPVGSPLSLECTVEGTSNPNLYWYRQAAGRGLQLLFYSVGIGQISSEVPQNLSASRPQDRQFILSSKKLLLSDSGFYLCAWKLGGANTQYFGPGTRLTVL.

V is TRBV19 and J is TRBJ1-2; TRBD1 is a possible D gene (5 bases). CDR1 is LNHDA and CDR2 is SQIVND in the germline V gene (reference sequence). The CDR3 consists of 14 residues. V was pared by 1 base and J by 7 bases, with 13 bases between. The CDR3 spells CASSIVAGQSGYTF. The CDR3 coding sequence is TGTGCCAGTAGTATAGTGGCGGGGCAGAGTGGCTACACCTTC.

This chain links TRBV27 with TRBJ1-2, with D possibly TRBD1 on 5 matching bases. The CDR3 length is 15 residues. Trimming cost V 6 bases and J 8 bases, with 22 bases left between them. The V gene's germline CDR1 is MNHEY and CDR2 SMNVEV (reference sequence). The CDR3 nucleotides are TGTGCCAGCAGGCCTACCGGGACGGCGGGGGAAGGCTACACCTTC. It translates to CASRPTGTAGEGYTF.

This chain connects TRBV28 to TRBJ2-7; a weak D match, TRBD2 (5 bases). CDR1 is MDHEN and CDR2 is SYDVKM in the germline V gene. This CDR3 is 11 amino acids long. V lost 7 bases to trimming and J lost 4 bases, with 8 bases between them. The CDR3 loop is CASTGSYEQYF. In DNA form, the CDR3 reads TGTGCCAGCACGGGAAGTTACGAGCAGTACTTC.

The rearrangement joins TRBV6-1 to TRBJ2-7, with TRBD1 identical over 10 bases. The CDR3 covers 16 residues. With V trimmed by 0 bases and J by 2 bases, 4 bases remained unmatched. Germline values: CDR1 MNHNS, CDR2 SASEGT. CDR3 loop: CASSEAGQGTTYEQYF. The CDR3 nucleotides are TGTGCCAGCAGTGAAGCGGGACAGGGGACGACCTACGAGCAGTACTTC.

The V gene is TRBV11-2, the J gene TRBJ2-1, with a weak D call TRBD1 (7 bases). Trimming left V 4 bases short and J 2 bases short, with 12 bases between. CDR1 SGHAT and CDR2 FQNNGV come from the germline V gene. The CDR3 is made up of 15 amino acids. CDR3 DNA sequence: TGTGCCAGCAGCTCCCAGGGGGGACCCTACAATGAGCAGTTCTTC. Translated: CASSSQGGPYNEQFF.

This chain links TRBV2 with TRBJ2-3; 7 bases match TRBD2. Germline CDR1 is SNHLY and CDR2 is FYNNEI. The CDR3 has 15 amino acids. Trimming cost V 6 bases and J 2 bases; bases outside gene matches: 8. CDR3 bases: TGTGCCAGCAGCCTGGTGGGGGGGAACACAGATACGCAGTATTTT. This codes for CASSLVGGNTDTQYF.

V is TRBV7-9 and J is TRBJ1-2; D uncertain. Trimming shortened V by 5 bases and J by 0 bases, and 7 bases separated the two germline ends. The CDR3 spans 13 residues. Germline V CDR1 and CDR2: SEHNR, FQNEAQ (reference sequence). CDR3 protein: CASSIIPNYGYTF. The CDR3 DNA reads as TGTGCCAGCAGCATTATTCCTAACTATGGCTACACCTTC.

The V and J genes are TRBV27 and TRBJ1-1, with D possibly TRBD1 on 5 matching bases. In germline, CDR1 is MNHEY, CDR2 SMNVEV (reference sequence). V gave up 1 base and J gave up 0 bases, with 9 bases separating them. This CDR3 spans 15 amino acids. CDR3 DNA sequence: TGTGCCAGCAGTTTATTAGCCAGGGTGAACACTGAAGCTTTCTTT. It yields the protein CASSLLARVNTEAFF.

The chain has TRBV2 and TRBJ1-6; 9 bases fit TRBD1. With 9 bases clipped from V and 8 bases from J, the junction kept 8 bases outside the gene matches. The germline CDR1 and CDR2 sequences are SNHLY and FYNNEI. The CDR3 has 14 residues. In nucleotides, the CDR3 is TGTGCCAGTGTTCCCGGGACAGGGTATTCACCCCTCCACTTT. It is translated as CASVPGTGYSPLHF.

The rearrangement uses TRBV6-5 and TRBJ2-6, with TRBD1 matching over 7 bases. V lost 5 bases, J lost 4 bases, and 5 bases stayed unmatched. This CDR3 spans 15 amino acids. Germline CDR1 reads MNHEY; CDR2 reads SVGAGI. For the CDR3, the DNA is TGTGCCAGCAGTAAGGACAGGTCCGGGGCCAACGTCCTGACTTTC. This translates into CASSKDRSGANVLTF.

The chain has TRBV29-1 and TRBJ2-1; 10 bases map to TRBD2. Germline V gives CDR1 SQVTM, CDR2 ANQGSEA. The CDR3 is 19 residues long. After removal of 5 bases from V and 2 bases from J, the junction contained 18 bases not matched to a gene. CDR3 region: CSVPVRERGGQGTYNEQFF. The CDR3 DNA reads as TGCAGCGTTCCTGTGAGGGAGCGGGGGGGCCAGGGGACCTACAATGAGCAGTTCTTC.

V gene TRBV29-1 combines with J gene TRBJ1-2; a possible D gene is TRBD1 (5 bases). Per germline, CDR1 SQVTM and CDR2 ANQGSEA. Trimming took 4 bases from V and 7 from J, leaving 13 bases between them. The CDR3 has 12 residues. DNA for the CDR3: TGCAGCGTTGGAGGTCAAAGGGGTGGCTACACCTTC. Amino acid sequence: CSVGGQRGGYTF. The complete variable domain, with remaining parts taken from reference TRBV29-1 and TRBJ1-2, reads SAVISQKPSRDICQRGTSLTIQCQVDSQVTMMFWYRQQPGQSLTLIATANQGSEATYESGFVIDKFPISRPNLTFSTLTVSNMSPEDSSIYLCSVGGQRGGYTFGSGTRLTVV.

This chain's CDR3 is CASSIRQALRYSNQPQHF. CDR3 in DNA: TGTGCCAGCAGTATCCGACAGGCCCTAAGGTATAGCAATCAGCCCCAGCATTTT. The rearrangement uses TRBV28 and TRBJ1-5, with D perhaps TRBD1 (6 bases). Trimming took off 5 bases at V and 0 bases at J, with 20 bases between the two ends. Germline CDR1 MDHEN, CDR2 SYDVKM. This CDR3 contains 18 residues.

This rearrangement joins TRBV6-5 to TRBJ2-3; tentative D call: TRBD2 (5 bases). CDR3 length equals 10 residues. V gave up 10 bases and J gave up 7 bases, with 9 bases separating them. From germline, CDR1 is MNHEY and CDR2 SVGAGI. CDR3 sequence reads: CAIEGYTQYF. CDR3 bases: TGTGCCATCGAGGGTTATACGCAGTATTTT.

V is TRBV18 and J is TRBJ1-2; no reliable D call. V lost 4 bases and J 0 bases, leaving 9 bases between the germline ends. The germline CDR1 and CDR2 sequences are KGHSH and LQKENI. The CDR3 extends over 14 amino acids. The CDR3 DNA reads TGTGCCAGCTCACGCGCGGCTACTAACTATGGCTACACCTTC. This codes for CASSRAATNYGYTF.

The table lists this clone with a count of one. The CDR3 DNA reads TGTGCCAGCAGTTTACGGGGGGCAGGGATCTATGGCTACACCTTC. Encoded protein: CASSLRGAGIYGYTF. The chain carries TRBV27 and TRBJ1-2; tentatively, D is TRBD1 (6 bases). This CDR3 comprises 15 residues. Germline V gene data show CDR1 as MNHEY and CDR2 as SMNVEV (reference sequence). Between the trimmed V and J ends, which lost 2 bases and 4 bases, there was a span of 14 bases.

The chain carries TRBV3-1 (or the pseudogene TRBV3-2) and TRBJ1-2, with D possibly TRBD1 on 6 matching bases. Germline loops: CDR1 LGHDT, CDR2 YNNKEL (reference sequence). Trimming shortened V by 1 base and J by 4 bases, and 16 bases separated the two germline ends. This CDR3 is 16 amino acids long. CDR3 bases: TGTGCCAGCAGCCAAGCTTTCTCCCAGGGGTCCTATGGCTACACCTTC. It translates to CASSQAFSQGSYGYTF.

The CDR3 protein is CASRGGVYTGELFF. The CDR3 nucleotides read TGTGCCAGTAGGGGGGGAGTCTACACCGGGGAGCTGTTTTTT. The chain joins TRBV19 to TRBJ2-2, with D possibly matching TRBD2 (6 bases). This CDR3 has 14 residues. Germline CDR1 LNHDA, CDR2 SQIVND (reference sequence). Trimming removed 6 bases at V and 3 bases at J, with 11 bases between.

The V and J genes are TRBV19 and TRBJ1-6; possibly TRBD1 for D (5 bases). Between the trimmed V and J ends, which lost 5 bases and 9 bases, there was a span of 17 bases. Per the germline V gene, CDR1 is LNHDA and CDR2 is SQIVND (reference sequence). This CDR3 has 15 residues. The DNA of the CDR3 is TGTGCCAGTAGTCGCGACAGTACGTCTGGTTCACCCCTCCACTTT. Its translation: CASSRDSTSGSPLHF.

V is TRBV7-9 and J is TRBJ1-2; 9 bases agree with TRBD1. The CDR3 extends over 13 amino acids. The junction had 6 bases not matched to a gene; V was cut back by 5 bases and J by 8 bases. Germline assignment: CDR1 SEHNR and CDR2 FQNEAQ (reference sequence). CDR3 amino acids: CASSRGTGYGYTF. CDR3 bases: TGTGCCAGCAGCCGCGGGACAGGGTACGGCTACACCTTC.

The V gene is TRBV5-1, the J gene TRBJ2-5; 9 bases match TRBD1. Germline values: CDR1 SGHRS, CDR2 YFSETQ. The CDR3 runs 15 residues. The V segment lost 0 bases and the J segment 1 base; nucleotides outside the gene matches: 1. CDR3 sequence reads: CASSLGDRAQETQYF. The CDR3 DNA sequence: TGCGCCAGCAGCTTGGGGGACAGGGCCCAAGAGACCCAGTACTTC.

This sequence joins TRBV10-1 and TRBJ1-6, with D unclear. The V and J ends lost 2 bases and 6 bases respectively, with 5 bases between them. The length of the CDR3 is 13 residues. Germline values: CDR1 WNHNN, CDR2 SYGVQD (reference sequence). The CDR3 reads CASSETVNSPLHF. CDR3 bases: TGCGCCAGCAGTGAGACAGTTAATTCACCCCTCCACTTT.

This clone showed up just once. The chain carries TRBV28 and TRBJ1-5; 10 nucleotides match TRBD1. Per the germline V gene, CDR1 is MDHEN and CDR2 is SYDVKM. This CDR3 is built from 15 residues. With V trimmed by 6 bases and J by 5 bases, 7 bases remained unmatched. The DNA of the CDR3 is TGTGCCAGCAGAAAACGACAGGGGGCCTATCAGCCCCAGCATTTT. Residues: CASRKRQGAYQPQHF. The full variable domain, rest sourced from reference TRBV28 and TRBJ1-5, is DVKVTQSSRYLVKRTGEKVFLECVQDMDHENMFWYRQDPGLGLRLIYFSYDVKMKEKGDIPEGYSVSREKKERFSLILESASTNQTSMYLCASRKRQGAYQPQHFGDGTRLSIL.

The chain joins TRBV2 to TRBJ1-2; 9 bases line up with TRBD1. The CDR3 extends over 15 amino acids. With 8 bases clipped from V and 7 bases from J, the junction kept 14 bases outside the gene matches. Germline V CDR1 and CDR2: SNHLY, FYNNEI. This chain's CDR3 is CASAAKGTGPFGYTF. The DNA of the CDR3 is TGTGCCAGCGCAGCAAAGGGGACAGGGCCGTTTGGCTACACCTTC. The entire variable domain, with the rest obtained from reference TRBV2 and TRBJ1-2, is as follows: EPEVTQTPSHQVTQMGQEVILRCVPISNHLYFYWYRQILGQKVEFLVSFYNNEISEKSEIFDDQFSVERPDGSNFTLKIRSTKLEDSAMYFCASAAKGTGPFGYTFGSGTRLTVV.